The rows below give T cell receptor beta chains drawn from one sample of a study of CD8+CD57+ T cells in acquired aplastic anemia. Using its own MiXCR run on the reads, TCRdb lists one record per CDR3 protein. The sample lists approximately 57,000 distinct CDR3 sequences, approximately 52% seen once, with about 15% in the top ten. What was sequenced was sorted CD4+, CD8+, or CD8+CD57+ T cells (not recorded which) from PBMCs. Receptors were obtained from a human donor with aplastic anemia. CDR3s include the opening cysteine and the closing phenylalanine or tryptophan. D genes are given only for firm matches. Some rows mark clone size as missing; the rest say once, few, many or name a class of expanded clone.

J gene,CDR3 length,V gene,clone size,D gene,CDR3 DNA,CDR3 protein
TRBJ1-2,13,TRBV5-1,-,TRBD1,TGCGCCAGCAGCTCGGGACAGATCTATGGCTACACCTTC,CASSSGQIYGYTF
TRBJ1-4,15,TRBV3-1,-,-,TGTGCCAGCAGCCAAACAGGGATCACTAATGAAAAACTGTTTTTT,CASSQTGITNEKLFF
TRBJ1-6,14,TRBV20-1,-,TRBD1,TGCAGTGCTAAAGACGACAGGGACAATTCACCCCTCCACTTT,CSAKDDRDNSPLHF
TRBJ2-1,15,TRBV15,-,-,TGTGCCACCCAACGTGGGGGGGGCCTCAGGGATGAGCAGTTCTTC,CATQRGGGLRDEQFF
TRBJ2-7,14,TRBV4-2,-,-,TGTGCCAGCAGCCAAGATACGGATTCCTACGAGCAGTACTTC,CASSQDTDSYEQYF
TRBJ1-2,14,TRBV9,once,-,TGTGCCAGCAGCGTAGTGACAGGTGACTATGGCTACACCTTC,CASSVVTGDYGYTF
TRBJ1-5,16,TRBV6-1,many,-,TGTGCCAGCAGTGAAGCGCTCGCGGGTATCAATCAGCCCCAGCATTTT,CASSEALAGINQPQHF
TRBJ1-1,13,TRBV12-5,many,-,TGTGCTAGTGACCATGTTAGGAGCACTGAAGCTTTCTTT,CASDHVRSTEAFF
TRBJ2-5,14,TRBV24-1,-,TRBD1,TGTGCCAGCAGTTTGGGACAGGGGTATCAGCCCCAGTACTTC,CASSLGQGYQPQYF
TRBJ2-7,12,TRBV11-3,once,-,TGTGCCAGCAGCTTAGGATTCTACGAGCAGTACTTC,CASSLGFYEQYF
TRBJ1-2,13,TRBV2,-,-,TGTGCCAGCACGCCGGGAGTTATGCGTGGCTACACCTTC,CASTPGVMRGYTF
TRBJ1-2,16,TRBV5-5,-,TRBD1,TGTGCCAGCAGACTAGGGGGCGGGGGCGGGCACTATGGCTACACCTTC,CASRLGGGGGHYGYTF
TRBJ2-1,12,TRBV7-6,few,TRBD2,TGTGCCAGCAGCTCAGCGGGGCATGAGCAGTTCTTC,CASSSAGHEQFF
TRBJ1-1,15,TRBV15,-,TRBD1,TGTGCCACCAGCGGCAGGGGGCTGGGGAACACTGAAGCTTTCTTT,CATSGRGLGNTEAFF
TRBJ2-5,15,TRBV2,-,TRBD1,TGTGCCAGCAGGTTGACGACAGGGGGAGGAGAGACCCAGTACTTC,CASRLTTGGGETQYF
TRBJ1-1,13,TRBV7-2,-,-,TGTGCCAGCAGCTTCCGCCAGTACACTGAAGCTTTCTTT,CASSFRQYTEAFF
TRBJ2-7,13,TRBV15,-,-,TGTGCCACCAGCAGAGATAGGCCCTACGAGCAGTACTTC,CATSRDRPYEQYF
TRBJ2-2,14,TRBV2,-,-,TGTGCCAGCAGCCCCCGGACTTCCACCGGGGAGCTGTTTTTT,CASSPRTSTGELFF
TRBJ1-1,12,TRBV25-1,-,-,TGTGCCAGCAGTGACCTAACAGGAATGGCTTTCTTT,CASSDLTGMAFF
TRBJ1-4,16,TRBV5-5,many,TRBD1,TGTGCCAGCAGCTCCTCCTGGACAGGGGGCGGGGAAAAACTGTTTTTT,CASSSSWTGGGEKLFF
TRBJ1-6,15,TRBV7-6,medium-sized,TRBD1,TGTGCCAGCAGCTTAGGGGACAGGGGGCTTTCACCCCTCCACTTT,CASSLGDRGLSPLHF
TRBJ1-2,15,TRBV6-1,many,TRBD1,TGTGCCAGCAGTACCGGGACAGGGGGCGCCTATGGCTACACCTTC,CASSTGTGGAYGYTF
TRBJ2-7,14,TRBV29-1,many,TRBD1,TGCAGCGTGGCCGGGACAGGGATCTTCTACGAGCAGTACTTC,CSVAGTGIFYEQYF